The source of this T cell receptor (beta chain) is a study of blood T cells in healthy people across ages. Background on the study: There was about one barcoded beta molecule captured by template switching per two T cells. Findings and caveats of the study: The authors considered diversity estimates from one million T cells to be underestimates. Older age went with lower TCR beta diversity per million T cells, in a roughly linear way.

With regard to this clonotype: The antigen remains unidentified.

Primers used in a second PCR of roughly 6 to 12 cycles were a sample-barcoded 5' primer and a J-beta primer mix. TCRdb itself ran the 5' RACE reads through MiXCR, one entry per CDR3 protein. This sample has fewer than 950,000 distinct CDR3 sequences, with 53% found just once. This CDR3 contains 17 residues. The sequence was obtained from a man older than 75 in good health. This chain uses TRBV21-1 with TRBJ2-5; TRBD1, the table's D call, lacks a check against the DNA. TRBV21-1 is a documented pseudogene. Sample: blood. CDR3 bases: TGTGCCAGCAGCAAAGCCGGCAGGGAGCAAAGAGAAGAGACCCAGTACTTC. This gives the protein CASSKAGREQREETQYF.